This TCR beta chain emerged from a study of response to subunit inactivated influenza vaccine. Study-wide results and limits: The study's authors posited that every seasonal influenza vaccination enlists few new T cells.

TCRdb re-called the RT-PCR reads with MiXCR, one entry per CDR3 protein. The sample includes 500,000 to 550,000 distinct CDR3 sequences, roughly 25% of them seen just once. As regards this clonotype: The antigen remains undetermined.

Germline V gives CDR1 ENHRY, CDR2 SYGVKD. This CDR3 has 13 amino acids. Deletions cut 0 bases from V and 5 bases from J, with 8 bases between. These data were also filed under a second study, of T cells expressing NK-cell markers. That work states: Production of TCR beta cDNA relied on 5'RACE template switching with UMIs. Investigators obtained TCR beta repertoires from sorted CD3+CD56+NKG2C+, CD3+CD56+NKG2C- and CD3+CD56-NKG2C+ T cells. Sequencing covered eight donors, seven HCMV-seropositive and one seronegative. In six donors, dominant NKG2C+ clonotypes were roughly 1.0-8% of CD8+ T cells.

This clonotype originated in a man in his forties or fifties who received an inactivated influenza vaccine. The gene calls are TRBV10-3 and TRBJ2-7; D perhaps matches TRBD2 (5 bases). The source was CD4+ T cells sorted from PBMCs, collected less than 13 days after vaccination. The CDR3 spells CAISESGADEQYF. In nucleotides, the CDR3 is TGTGCCATCAGTGAGTCGGGAGCGGACGAGCAGTACTTC.